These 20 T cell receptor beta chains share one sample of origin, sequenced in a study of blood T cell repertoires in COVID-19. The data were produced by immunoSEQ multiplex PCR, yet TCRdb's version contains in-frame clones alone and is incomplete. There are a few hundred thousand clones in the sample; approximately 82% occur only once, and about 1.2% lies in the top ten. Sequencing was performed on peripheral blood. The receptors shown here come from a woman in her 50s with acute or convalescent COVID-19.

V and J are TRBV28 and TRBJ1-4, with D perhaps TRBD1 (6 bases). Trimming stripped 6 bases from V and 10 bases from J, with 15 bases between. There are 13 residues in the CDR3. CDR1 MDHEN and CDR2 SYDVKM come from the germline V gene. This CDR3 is CASRVLGARKLFF. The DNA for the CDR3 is TGTGCCAGCAGGGTCCTGGGGGCCAGAAAACTGTTTTTT.

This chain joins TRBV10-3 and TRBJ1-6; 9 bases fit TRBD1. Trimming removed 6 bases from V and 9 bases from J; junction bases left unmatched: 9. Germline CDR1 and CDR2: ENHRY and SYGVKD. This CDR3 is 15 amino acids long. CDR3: CAIRAQGAEGSPLHF. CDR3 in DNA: TGTGCCATCAGGGCACAGGGGGCAGAAGGTTCACCCCTCCACTTT.

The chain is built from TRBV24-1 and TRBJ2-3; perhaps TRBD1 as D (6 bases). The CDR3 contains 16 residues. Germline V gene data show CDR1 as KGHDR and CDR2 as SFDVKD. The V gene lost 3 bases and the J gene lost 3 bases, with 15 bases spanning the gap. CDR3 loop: CATSDGPGGITDTQYF. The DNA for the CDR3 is TGTGCCACCAGTGATGGTCCTGGGGGCATAACAGATACGCAGTATTTT.

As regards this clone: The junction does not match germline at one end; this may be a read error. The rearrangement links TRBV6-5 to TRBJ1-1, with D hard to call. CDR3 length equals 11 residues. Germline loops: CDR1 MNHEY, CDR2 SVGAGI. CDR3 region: CAIYMNSEAFF. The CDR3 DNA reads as TGTGCCATCTATATGAACAGTGAAGCTTTCTTT.

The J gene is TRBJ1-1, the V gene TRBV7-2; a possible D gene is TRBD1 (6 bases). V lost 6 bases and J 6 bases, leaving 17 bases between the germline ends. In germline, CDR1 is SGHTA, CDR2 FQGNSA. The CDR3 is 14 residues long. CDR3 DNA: TGTGCCAGCAGTCCCCCCGCAGGGGAAGCTGAAGCTTTCTTT. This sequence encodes CASSPPAGEAEAFF.

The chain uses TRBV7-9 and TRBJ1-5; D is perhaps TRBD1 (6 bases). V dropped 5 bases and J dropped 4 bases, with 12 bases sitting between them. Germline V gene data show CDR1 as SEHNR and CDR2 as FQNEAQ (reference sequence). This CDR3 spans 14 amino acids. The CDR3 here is CASSRDTSNQPQHF. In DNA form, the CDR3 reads TGTGCCAGCAGCCGGGACACCTCTAATCAGCCCCAGCATTTT.

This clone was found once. In DNA form, the CDR3 reads TGTGCCAGTAGTATCGGGTCGACAGGGAACACTGAAGCTTTCTTT. Its protein product is CASSIGSTGNTEAFF. The chain recombines TRBV19 with TRBJ1-1, with D possibly TRBD1 on 6 matching bases. Trimming left V 3 bases short and J 1 base short, with 12 bases between. CDR1 and CDR2 from the germline V gene are LNHDA and SQIVND (reference sequence). The CDR3 sequence is 15 residues long. Variable domain in full (rest from reference TRBV19 and TRBJ1-1): DGGITQSPKYLFRKEGQNVTLSCEQNLNHDAMYWYRQDPGQGLRLIYYSQIVNDFQKGDIAEGYSVSREKKESFPLTVTSAQKNPTAFYLCASSIGSTGNTEAFFGQGTRLTVV.

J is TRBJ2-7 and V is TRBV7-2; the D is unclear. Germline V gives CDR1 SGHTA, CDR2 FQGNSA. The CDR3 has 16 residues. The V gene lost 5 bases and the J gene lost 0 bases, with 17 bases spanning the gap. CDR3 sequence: CASSTHSFSRSYEQYV. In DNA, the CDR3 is TGTGCCAGCAGCACCCACAGTTTCTCCCGCTCCTACGAGCAGTACGTC.

The CDR3 DNA is TGCGCCAGCAGCTTTAGCCAAGAGACCCAGTACTTC. Its translation: CASSFSQETQYF. V gene TRBV5-1 combines with J gene TRBJ2-5; D gene uncertain. The CDR3 spans 12 residues. V lost 2 bases to trimming and J lost 1 base, with 3 bases between them. Germline V gene lookup returns CDR1 SGHRS and CDR2 YFSETQ.

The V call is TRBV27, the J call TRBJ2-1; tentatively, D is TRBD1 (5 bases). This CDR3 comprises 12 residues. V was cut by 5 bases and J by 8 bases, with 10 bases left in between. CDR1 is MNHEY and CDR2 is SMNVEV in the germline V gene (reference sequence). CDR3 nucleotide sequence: TGTGCCAGCAGTCGCTGGGGCGATGAGCAGTTCTTC. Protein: CASSRWGDEQFF.

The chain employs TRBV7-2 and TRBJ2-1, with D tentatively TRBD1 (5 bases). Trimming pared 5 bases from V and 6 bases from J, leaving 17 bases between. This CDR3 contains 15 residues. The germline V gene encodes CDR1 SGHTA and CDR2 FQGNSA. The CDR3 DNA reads TGTGCCAGCAGCCGGTCCCTAGGGGCTGGCAATGAGCAGTTCTTC. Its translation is CASSRSLGAGNEQFF.

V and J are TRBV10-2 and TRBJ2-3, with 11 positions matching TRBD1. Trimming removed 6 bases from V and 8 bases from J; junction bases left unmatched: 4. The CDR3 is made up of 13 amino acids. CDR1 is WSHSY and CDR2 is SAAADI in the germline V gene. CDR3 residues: CASRGQGGGTQYF. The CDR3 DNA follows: TGCGCCAGCAGGGGACAGGGGGGAGGTACGCAGTATTTT.

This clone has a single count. The CDR3 DNA sequence: TGTGCCAGCAGCCAGCCGGGGAGCGGGGGGCGGGTTGGAGATACGCAGTATTTT. Its protein product is CASSQPGSGGRVGDTQYF. The V call is TRBV4-2, the J call TRBJ2-3; 9 positions agree with TRBD2. Trimming removed 3 bases from V and 5 bases from J; junction bases left unmatched: 15. Germline values: CDR1 LGHNA, CDR2 YNFKEQ. The length of the CDR3 is 18 residues.

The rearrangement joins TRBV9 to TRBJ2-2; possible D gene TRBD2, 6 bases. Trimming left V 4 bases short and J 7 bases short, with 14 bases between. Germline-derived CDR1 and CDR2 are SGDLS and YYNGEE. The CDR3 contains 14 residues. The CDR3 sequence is CASSRVGEVGELFF. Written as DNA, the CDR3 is TGTGCCAGCAGCCGAGTGGGGGAGGTCGGGGAGCTGTTTTTT.

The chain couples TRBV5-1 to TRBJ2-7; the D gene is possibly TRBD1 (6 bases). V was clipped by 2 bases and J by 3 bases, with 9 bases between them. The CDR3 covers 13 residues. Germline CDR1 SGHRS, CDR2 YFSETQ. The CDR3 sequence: CASSFQQGYEQYF. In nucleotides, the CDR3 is TGCGCCAGCAGCTTCCAACAGGGCTACGAGCAGTACTTC.

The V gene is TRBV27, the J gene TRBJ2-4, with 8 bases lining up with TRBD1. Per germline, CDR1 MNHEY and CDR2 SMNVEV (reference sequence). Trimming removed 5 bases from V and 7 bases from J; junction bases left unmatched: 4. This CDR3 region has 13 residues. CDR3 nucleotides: TGTGCCAGCAGTATCAACAGGGGGAACATTCAGTACTTC. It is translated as CASSINRGNIQYF.

CDR3 in DNA: TGTGCCAGCAGCTTAAGTACTAGCTCCTACGAGCAGTACGTC. Amino acids: CASSLSTSSYEQYV. The J gene is TRBJ2-7, the V gene TRBV11-2, with D maybe TRBD2 (5 bases). V dropped 2 bases and J dropped 0 bases, with 8 bases sitting between them. Germline V CDR1 and CDR2: SGHAT, FQNNGV. The CDR3 runs to 14 residues.

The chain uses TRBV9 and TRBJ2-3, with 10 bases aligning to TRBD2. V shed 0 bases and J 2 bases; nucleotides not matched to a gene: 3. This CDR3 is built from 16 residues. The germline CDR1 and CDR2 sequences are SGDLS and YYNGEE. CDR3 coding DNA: TGTGCCAGCAGCGTAGCGAGCGGGAGGGCCACAGATACGCAGTATTTT. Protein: CASSVASGRATDTQYF.

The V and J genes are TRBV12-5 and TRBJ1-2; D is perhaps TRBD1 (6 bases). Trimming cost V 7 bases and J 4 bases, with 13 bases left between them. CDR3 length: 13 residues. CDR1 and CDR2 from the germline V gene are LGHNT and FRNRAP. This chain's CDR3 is CASALGHPYGYTF. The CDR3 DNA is TGTGCTAGTGCCCTGGGACACCCCTATGGCTACACCTTC.

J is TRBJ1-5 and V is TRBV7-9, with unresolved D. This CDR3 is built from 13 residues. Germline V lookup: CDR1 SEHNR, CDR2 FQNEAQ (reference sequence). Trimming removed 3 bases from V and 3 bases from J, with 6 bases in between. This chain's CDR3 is CASSFTDNQPQHF. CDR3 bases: TGTGCCAGCAGCTTCACAGACAATCAGCCCCAGCATTTT.